This TCR beta chain was found in a study of blood T cell repertoires in COVID-19. Overall study: Italy, Spain and the United States were the sources of the convalescent and acute COVID-19 samples.

This clone occurred once. In the original analysis: Amplifying reference gene primers gave estimates of nucleated cell counts. Produced via immunoSEQ multiplex PCR; TCRdb's table is partial and in-frame only. From that table come the V and J calls and clone size; the DNA was used to work out D and trimming. The table lists approximately 300,000 clones, approximately 85% of them singletons. There are 14 residues in the CDR3. Trimming pared 5 bases from V and 9 bases from J, leaving 17 bases between. The germline CDR1 and CDR2 sequences are MDHEN and SYDVKM. For recovered donors of Cohort 3, there were two negative PCRs, clearance, or symptom resolution.

The sequence derives from a woman in her twenties or thirties who had recovered from COVID-19. The specimen sequenced was PBMCs or T cells enriched from blood (not recorded which). The J gene is TRBJ1-5, the V gene TRBV28; D is perhaps TRBD1 (5 bases). CDR3 bases: TGTGCCAGCAGTACTGACAGCCCTCGACGGCCCCAGCATTTT. Protein sequence: CASSTDSPRRPQHF.